Listed below are T cell receptor beta chains from one sample, sequenced in a study of Ad26.COV2.S vaccination and SARS-CoV-2 variants. Method: immunoSEQ multiplex PCR; TCRdb's copy keeps in-frame clones and lacks some. The table includes some 350,000 clones, 92% detected once. Sequences were derived from peripheral blood, sampled after recovery from COVID-19. The origin of the receptors is a human donor who had recovered from COVID-19. The conserved cysteine and the conserved F or W are not part of the CDR3 here.

j_call: TRBJ1-1
v_call: TRBV19
cdr3_aa: ASSARDGGTEAF

j_call: TRBJ2-3
v_call: TRBV7-9
cdr3_aa: ASSLARIATYSDTQY

j_call: TRBJ2-3
v_call: TRBV7-2
cdr3_aa: ASSLQGAPDTQY

j_call: TRBJ2-1
v_call: TRBV5-1
cdr3_aa: ASSLGGAGNEQF

j_call: TRBJ1-2
v_call: TRBV20-1
cdr3_aa: SARDPGGYT

j_call: TRBJ1-1
v_call: TRBV4-1
cdr3_aa: ASSPARWDTEAF

j_call: TRBJ2-7
v_call: TRBV7-9
cdr3_aa: ASSLNRYEQY

j_call: TRBJ2-5
v_call: TRBV12-3/TRBV12-4
cdr3_aa: ASSLSPVKTQY

j_call: TRBJ1-2
v_call: TRBV6-5
cdr3_aa: ATLAGGPPNYGYT

j_call: TRBJ2-1
v_call: TRBV10-2
cdr3_aa: ASSDEGRRDNEQF

j_call: TRBJ1-6
v_call: TRBV5-1
cdr3_aa: ASSLKGDYNSPLH

j_call: TRBJ2-5
v_call: TRBV9
cdr3_aa: ASSVDKGAQY

j_call: TRBJ1-6
v_call: TRBV6-2/TRBV6-3
cdr3_aa: ASSWGRPSSYNSPLH

j_call: TRBJ2-6
v_call: TRBV19
cdr3_aa: ASSMRGPPSGANVLT

j_call: TRBJ2-3
v_call: TRBV4-3
cdr3_aa: ASSQGSSTDTQY

j_call: TRBJ1-1
v_call: TRBV6-4
cdr3_aa: ASRRGQGWDTEAF

j_call: TRBJ1-1
v_call: TRBV11-2
cdr3_aa: ASSFVPNVASTEAF

j_call: TRBJ1-1
v_call: TRBV6-1
cdr3_aa: ASSDLTLGAF

j_call: TRBJ2-5
v_call: TRBV10-3
cdr3_aa: AIRGGGETQY

j_call: TRBJ2-2
v_call: TRBV6-5
cdr3_aa: ASTGGTNTGELF

j_call: TRBJ2-7
v_call: TRBV27
cdr3_aa: ASSINRDYEQY

j_call: TRBJ1-4
v_call: TRBV10-3
cdr3_aa: AISGQSNEKLF

j_call: TRBJ2-3
v_call: TRBV5-1
cdr3_aa: ASSSWGDRRQSAPDTQY

j_call: TRBJ2-7
v_call: TRBV19
cdr3_aa: ASSLAGTAYEQY

j_call: TRBJ1-5
v_call: TRBV12-3/TRBV12-4
cdr3_aa: ASSPSGLSPQH

j_call: TRBJ2-1
v_call: TRBV10-3
cdr3_aa: AISASLAGGSYNEQF

j_call: TRBJ1-2
v_call: TRBV5-1
cdr3_aa: ASSRGSGPNYGYT

j_call: TRBJ1-2
v_call: TRBV2
cdr3_aa: ASSGLGGLKIYGYT

j_call: TRBJ1-2
v_call: TRBV5-6
cdr3_aa: ASSLRTGVVYGYT

j_call: TRBJ1-2
v_call: TRBV3-1/TRBV3-2
cdr3_aa: ASSPGGGYGYT

j_call: TRBJ2-3
v_call: TRBV14
cdr3_aa: ASSPLSPGISPDTQY

j_call: TRBJ2-1
v_call: TRBV9
cdr3_aa: ASSVTAGRSYNEQF

j_call: TRBJ2-7
v_call: TRBV6-1
cdr3_aa: ASSEGYEQY

j_call: TRBJ1-5
v_call: TRBV9
cdr3_aa: ASSAGRGAGQPQH

j_call: TRBJ2-5
v_call: TRBV5-1
cdr3_aa: ASSVLGGETQY

j_call: TRBJ1-2
v_call: TRBV13
cdr3_aa: ASSSISGYGYT

j_call: TRBJ1-5
v_call: TRBV7-3
cdr3_aa: ASSLTPRRDRRNQPQH

j_call: TRBJ2-7
v_call: TRBV11-2
cdr3_aa: ASSLAQSYEQY

j_call: TRBJ1-2
v_call: TRBV5-6
cdr3_aa: ASSSYREPYGYT

j_call: TRBJ2-3
v_call: TRBV5-1
cdr3_aa: ASKDRGPSTDTQY

j_call: TRBJ2-2
v_call: TRBV28
cdr3_aa: ASSLQATGELF

j_call: TRBJ2-3
v_call: TRBV20-1
cdr3_aa: SASRAGALRTDTQY

j_call: TRBJ1-1
v_call: TRBV11-2
cdr3_aa: ASSLGLSEAF

j_call: TRBJ2-5
v_call: TRBV19
cdr3_aa: ASSESSGGIGETQY

j_call: TRBJ2-5
v_call: TRBV5-1
cdr3_aa: ASSLGQSQETQY

j_call: TRBJ2-5
v_call: TRBV10-2
cdr3_aa: ASSELAGGPDGFGTQY

j_call: TRBJ2-1
v_call: TRBV5-1
cdr3_aa: ASRVGSGSSF

j_call: TRBJ2-7
v_call: TRBV5-8
cdr3_aa: ASSFSPGLYEQY

j_call: TRBJ1-1
v_call: TRBV11-2
cdr3_aa: ASSSWLAGDSTEAF

j_call: TRBJ1-2
v_call: TRBV6-5
cdr3_aa: ASRPDRGDGYT

j_call: TRBJ1-2
v_call: TRBV6-2/TRBV6-3
cdr3_aa: ASSRYRQGDYGYT

j_call: TRBJ1-3
v_call: TRBV6-5
cdr3_aa: ASSYQGPVSGNTIY

j_call: TRBJ2-3
v_call: TRBV5-1
cdr3_aa: ARTDTQY

j_call: TRBJ1-4
v_call: TRBV3-1/TRBV3-2
cdr3_aa: ASSQDSATNEKLF

j_call: TRBJ2-1
v_call: TRBV6-2/TRBV6-3
cdr3_aa: ASSKDGGANNEQF

j_call: TRBJ2-2
v_call: TRBV5-5
cdr3_aa: ASSFSGEGELF

j_call: TRBJ1-1
v_call: TRBV25-1
cdr3_aa: ASSWGMDTEAF